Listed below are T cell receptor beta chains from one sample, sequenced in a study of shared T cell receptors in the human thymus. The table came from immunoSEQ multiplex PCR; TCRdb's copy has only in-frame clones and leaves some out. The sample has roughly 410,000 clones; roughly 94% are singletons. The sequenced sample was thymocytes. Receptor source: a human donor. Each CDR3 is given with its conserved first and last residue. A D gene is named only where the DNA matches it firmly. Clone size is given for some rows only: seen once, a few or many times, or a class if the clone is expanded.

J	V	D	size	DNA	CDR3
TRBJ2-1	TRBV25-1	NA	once	TGTGCCAGCAGTCATGGCCAGAGCTCCTACAATGAGCAGTTCTTC	CASSHGQSSYNEQFF
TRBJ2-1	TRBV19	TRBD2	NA	TGTGCCAGTAGTATTCAGAAGGGTAAGCGGGAGTTCGCCTACAATGAGCAGTTCTTC	CASSIQKGKREFAYNEQFF
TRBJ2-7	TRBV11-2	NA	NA	TGTGCCAGCAGCTCTGTGGGCGGGATAGGGGACGAGCAGTACTTC	CASSSVGGIGDEQYF
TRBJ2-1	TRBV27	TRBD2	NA	TGTGCCAGCAGTTTAGGCTTGACCGGGACTAGCGGGGGAAAGGAACCCAATGAGCAGTTCTTC	CASSLGLTGTSGGKEPNEQFF
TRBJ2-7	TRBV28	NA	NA	TGTGCCAGCAAAGCGGAACCCTACGAGCAGTACTTC	CASKAEPYEQYF
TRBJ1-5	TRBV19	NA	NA	TGTGCCAGTAAGCGGCCGTCTAGCAATCAGCCCCAGCATTTT	CASKRPSSNQPQHF
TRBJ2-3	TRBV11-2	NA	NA	TGTGCCAGCGAAAACCTTAGCACAGATACGCAGTATTTT	CASENLSTDTQYF
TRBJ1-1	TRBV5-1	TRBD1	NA	TGCGCCAGCAGCCTCGGACAGGTGAACACTGAAGCTTTCTTT	CASSLGQVNTEAFF
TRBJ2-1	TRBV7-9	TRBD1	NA	TGTGCCAGCAGCTCCCGGGCGCCGGGACAGGGATACAATGAGCAGTTCTTC	CASSSRAPGQGYNEQFF
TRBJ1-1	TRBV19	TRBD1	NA	TGTGCCAGTAGTATTCCGGACAGGGGAAGGGCTTTCTTT	CASSIPDRGRAFF
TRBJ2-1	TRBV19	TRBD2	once	TGTGCCAGTAGTATAAAGAGACTAGCGGCAAATGAGCAGTTCTTC	CASSIKRLAANEQFF
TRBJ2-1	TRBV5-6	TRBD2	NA	TGTGCCAGCAGCTTGGTGGGCGGGACTAGCGGGTACAATGAGCAGTTCTTC	CASSLVGGTSGYNEQFF
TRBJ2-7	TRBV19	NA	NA	TGTGCCAGTAGCCCTAGACAGGTTACTAACCCGCCTAAGGTTATCAACGAGCAGTACTTC	CASSPRQVTNPPKVINEQYF
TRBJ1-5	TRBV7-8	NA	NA	TGTGCCAGCAGCCTATCCCTATTCAATCAGCCCCAGCATTTT	CASSLSLFNQPQHF
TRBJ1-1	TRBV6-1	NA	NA	TGTGCCAGCACCGGAGGGCGGGTCGGGAACACTGAAGCTTTCTTT	CASTGGRVGNTEAFF
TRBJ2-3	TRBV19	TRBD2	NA	TGTGCCAGTAGCTCATGCGGGGGTACGCAGTATTTT	CASSSCGGTQYF
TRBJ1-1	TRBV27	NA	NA	TGTGCCAGCAGTGGCCACAGTCTCCATGAAGCTTTCTTT	CASSGHSLHEAFF
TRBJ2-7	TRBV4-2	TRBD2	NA	TGTGCCAGCAGCCCCCTGACTAGCGGATCCTACGAGCAGTACTTC	CASSPLTSGSYEQYF
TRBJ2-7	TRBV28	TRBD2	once	TGTGCCAGCAGTTTGGGGGGGTCCCTCTACGAGCAGTACTTC	CASSLGGSLYEQYF
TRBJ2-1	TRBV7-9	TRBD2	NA	TGTGCCATAATCCCTAGCGGGAGATACAATGAGCAGTTCTTC	CAIIPSGRYNEQFF
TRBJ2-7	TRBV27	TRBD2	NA	TGTGCCAGCAGTTTATGGGCGAGCGGGACCTACGAGCAGTACTTC	CASSLWASGTYEQYF
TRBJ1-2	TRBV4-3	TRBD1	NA	TGCGCCAGCAGCCAAGATTTTGGACAGGGGGCAAACTATGGCTACACCTTC	CASSQDFGQGANYGYTF
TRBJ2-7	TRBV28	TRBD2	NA	TGTGCCACCATAGCGGGCCGCCCCCACGAGCAGTACTTC	CATIAGRPHEQYF
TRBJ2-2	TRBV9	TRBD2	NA	TGTGCCAGCAGCGTAGGGAAAAGTAGCGGGGGGACCAACACCGGGGAGCTGTTTTTT	CASSVGKSSGGTNTGELFF
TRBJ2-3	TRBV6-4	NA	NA	TGTGCCGGAGTGGACAGTCAGACAGATACGCAGTATTTT	CAGVDSQTDTQYF
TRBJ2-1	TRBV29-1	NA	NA	TGCAGCCCTATCGATGAGCAGTTCTTC	CSPIDEQFF
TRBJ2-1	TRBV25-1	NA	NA	TGTGCCAGTAAACAGGAGTCTTCCTACAATGAGCAGTTCTTC	CASKQESSYNEQFF